This T cell receptor beta chain was documented in a study of OX40 agonist ivuxolimab in advanced cancers. Overall study context: Enrolled patients in dose escalation had cancers that were hepatocellular carcinoma, melanoma, renal cell or head and neck cancer. Past anti-PD-1, anti-PD-L1 or anti-CTLA-4 therapy was accepted, and 40% had received some.

General study findings and limits: Blood T cells, both CD4+ and CD8+, expanded clonally by week 6 at 0.1 to 3.0 mg/kg.

This CDR3 contains 19 residues. Unmatched junction bases numbered 18, after V lost 2 bases and J lost 5 bases. Germline CDR1 is SEHNR and CDR2 is FQNEAQ (reference sequence). For this clone: Its target is not known.

Assay used: immunoSEQ multiplex PCR; TCRdb lists only in-frame clones, some missing. The data contain some 30,000 clones, roughly 83% of them singletons. The sequence derives from an adult with an advanced solid tumor such as melanoma, head and neck, liver or kidney cancer. The V gene is TRBV7-9, the J gene TRBJ1-5, with 7 positions matching TRBD1. The sample in question was CD4+ or CD8+ T cells sorted from blood, obtained in a trial of the OX40 agonist ivuxolimab. Here the CDR3 reads CASSLYTTGTPAGDQPQHF. The DNA for the CDR3 is TGTGCCAGCAGCTTATATACGACAGGGACACCCGCCGGGGATCAGCCCCAGCATTTT.